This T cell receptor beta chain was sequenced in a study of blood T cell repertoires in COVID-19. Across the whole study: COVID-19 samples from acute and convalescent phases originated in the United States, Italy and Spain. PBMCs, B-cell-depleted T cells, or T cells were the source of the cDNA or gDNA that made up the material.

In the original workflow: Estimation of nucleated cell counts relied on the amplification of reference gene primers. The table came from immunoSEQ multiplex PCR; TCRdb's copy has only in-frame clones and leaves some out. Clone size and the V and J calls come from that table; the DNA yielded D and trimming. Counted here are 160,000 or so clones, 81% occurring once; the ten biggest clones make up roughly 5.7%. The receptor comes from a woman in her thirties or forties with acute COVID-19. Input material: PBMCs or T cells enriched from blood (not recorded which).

CDR3: CASSEALLSGSLYETQYF. The CDR3 DNA sequence: TGTGCCAGCAGTGAAGCGCTTCTTAGCGGGAGTCTGTATGAGACCCAGTACTTC. The chain employs TRBV2 and TRBJ2-5; TRBD2 matches 9 bases. The germline CDR1 and CDR2 sequences are SNHLY and FYNNEI. CDR3 length equals 18 residues. Trimming at V came to 0 bases and at J to 5 bases, leaving 13 bases not matched to a gene.